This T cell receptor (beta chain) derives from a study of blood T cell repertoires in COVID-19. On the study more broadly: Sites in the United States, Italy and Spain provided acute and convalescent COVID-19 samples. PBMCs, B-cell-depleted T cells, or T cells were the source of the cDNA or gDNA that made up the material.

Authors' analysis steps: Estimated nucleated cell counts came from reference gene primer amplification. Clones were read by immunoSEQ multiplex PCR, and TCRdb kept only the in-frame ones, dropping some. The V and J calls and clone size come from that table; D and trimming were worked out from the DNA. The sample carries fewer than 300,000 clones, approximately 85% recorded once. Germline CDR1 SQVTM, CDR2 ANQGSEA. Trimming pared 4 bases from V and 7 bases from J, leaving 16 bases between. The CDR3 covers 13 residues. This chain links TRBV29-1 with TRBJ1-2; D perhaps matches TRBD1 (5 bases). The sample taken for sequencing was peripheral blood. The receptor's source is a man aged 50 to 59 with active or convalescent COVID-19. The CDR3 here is CSVASPRAAGYTF. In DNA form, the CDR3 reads TGCAGCGTTGCATCCCCCAGGGCGGCTGGCTACACCTTC.